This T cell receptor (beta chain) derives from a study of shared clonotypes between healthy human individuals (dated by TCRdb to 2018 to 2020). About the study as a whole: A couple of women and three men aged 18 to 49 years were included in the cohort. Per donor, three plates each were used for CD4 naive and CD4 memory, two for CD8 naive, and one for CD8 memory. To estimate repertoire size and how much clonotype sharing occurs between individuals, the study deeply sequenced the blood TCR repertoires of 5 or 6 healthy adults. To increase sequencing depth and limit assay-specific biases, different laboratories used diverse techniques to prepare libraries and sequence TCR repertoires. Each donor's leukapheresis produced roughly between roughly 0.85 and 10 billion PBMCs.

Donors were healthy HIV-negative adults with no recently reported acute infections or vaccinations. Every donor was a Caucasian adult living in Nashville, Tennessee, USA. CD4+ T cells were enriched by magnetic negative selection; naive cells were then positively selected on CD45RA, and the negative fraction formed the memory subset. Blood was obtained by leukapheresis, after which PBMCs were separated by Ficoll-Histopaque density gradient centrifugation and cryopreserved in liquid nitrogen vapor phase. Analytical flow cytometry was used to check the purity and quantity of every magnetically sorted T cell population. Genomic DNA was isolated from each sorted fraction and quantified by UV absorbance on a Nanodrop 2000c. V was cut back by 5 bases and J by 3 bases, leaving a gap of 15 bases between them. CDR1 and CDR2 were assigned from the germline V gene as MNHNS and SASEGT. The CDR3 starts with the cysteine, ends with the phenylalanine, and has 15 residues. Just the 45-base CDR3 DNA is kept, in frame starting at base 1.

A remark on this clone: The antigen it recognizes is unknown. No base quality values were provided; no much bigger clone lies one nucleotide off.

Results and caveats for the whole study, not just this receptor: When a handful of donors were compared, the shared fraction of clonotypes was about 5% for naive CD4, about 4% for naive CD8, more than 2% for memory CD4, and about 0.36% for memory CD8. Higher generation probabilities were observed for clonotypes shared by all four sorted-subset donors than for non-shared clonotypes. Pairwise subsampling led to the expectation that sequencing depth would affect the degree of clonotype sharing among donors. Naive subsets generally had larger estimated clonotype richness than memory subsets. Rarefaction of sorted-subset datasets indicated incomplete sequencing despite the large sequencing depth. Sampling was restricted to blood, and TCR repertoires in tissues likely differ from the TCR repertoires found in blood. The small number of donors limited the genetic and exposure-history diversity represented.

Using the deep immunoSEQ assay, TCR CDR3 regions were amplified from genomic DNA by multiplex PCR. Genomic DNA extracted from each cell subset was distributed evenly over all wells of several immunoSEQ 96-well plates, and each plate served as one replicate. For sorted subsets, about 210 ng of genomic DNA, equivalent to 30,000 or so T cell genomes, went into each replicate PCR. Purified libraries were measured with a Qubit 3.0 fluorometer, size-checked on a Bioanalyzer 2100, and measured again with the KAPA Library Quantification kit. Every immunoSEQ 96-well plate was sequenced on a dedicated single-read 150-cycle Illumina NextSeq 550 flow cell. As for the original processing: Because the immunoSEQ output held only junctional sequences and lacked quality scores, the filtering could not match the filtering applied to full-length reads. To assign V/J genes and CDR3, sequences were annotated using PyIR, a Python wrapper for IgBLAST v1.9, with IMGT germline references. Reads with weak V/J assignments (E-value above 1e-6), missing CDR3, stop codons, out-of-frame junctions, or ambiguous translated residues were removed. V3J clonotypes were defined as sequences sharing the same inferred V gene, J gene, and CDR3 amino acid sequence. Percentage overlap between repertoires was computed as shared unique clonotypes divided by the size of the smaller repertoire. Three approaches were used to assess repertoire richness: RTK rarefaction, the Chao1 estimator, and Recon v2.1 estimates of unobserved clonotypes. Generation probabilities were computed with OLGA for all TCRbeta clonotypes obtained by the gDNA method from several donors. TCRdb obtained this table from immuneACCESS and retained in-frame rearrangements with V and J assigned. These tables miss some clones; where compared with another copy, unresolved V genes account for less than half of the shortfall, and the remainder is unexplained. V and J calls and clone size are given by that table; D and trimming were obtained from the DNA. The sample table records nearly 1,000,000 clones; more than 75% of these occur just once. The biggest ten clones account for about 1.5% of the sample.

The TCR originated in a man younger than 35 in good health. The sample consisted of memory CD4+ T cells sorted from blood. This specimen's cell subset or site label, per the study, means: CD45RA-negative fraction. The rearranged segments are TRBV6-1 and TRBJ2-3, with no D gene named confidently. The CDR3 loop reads CASSLGLGATDTQYF. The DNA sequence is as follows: TGTGCCAGCAGTCTCGGCCTAGGCGCAACAGATACGCAGTATTTT.